This T cell receptor beta chain was captured in a study of STAT5B mutations in CD4+ large granular lymphocyte leukemia. Study background: CD8+ depletion followed by anti-CD4 microbead selection was applied to cryopreserved cells. Findings and limits, study-wide: Main leukemic clonotypes were patient-specific, but more than 20% appeared at low frequency elsewhere. 8/27 top patient clones versus 2/35 control clones were TRBV06-family. The clonality comparison with controls used just five to seven CD4-sorted patient samples.

The protocol was immunoSEQ multiplex PCR, while the TCRdb copy is restricted to in-frame clones and leaves out a portion. The table lists about 9,500 clones, approximately 83% of them singletons, with 65% to 75% in the top ten. J gave up 2 bases and V 0 bases, and 7 bases lay outside the gene matches. CDR3 size: 16 residues. The germline V gene encodes CDR1 SGHAT and CDR2 FQNNGV. As regards this clone: What it binds is not known.

The sample was PBMCs. V usage is TRBV11-2 and J usage is TRBJ2-7, with 7 bases lining up with TRBD2. The TCR sequence derives from a man between 60 and 75 years old with CD4+ T-cell large granular lymphocyte leukemia. CDR3 nucleotide sequence: TGTGCCAGCAGCTTAGATCCGGCTAGCGGAACCTACGAGCAGTACTTC. This gives the protein CASSLDPASGTYEQYF.